Included here is one TCR beta chain sequence, with context. No antigen is known for it. Next came a second PCR, run for about 6 to 11 cycles, which used a sample-barcoded 5' primer along with a J-beta primer mix. TCRdb recomputed calls from the 5' RACE reads with MiXCR, one row per CDR3 protein. The data contain about 570,000 distinct CDR3 sequences, about 26% of them seen just once; the ten biggest clones take up roughly 18%. The record originates from a study of blood T cells in healthy people across ages. General study results and limits: Age brought a roughly linear fall in TCR beta diversity measured per million T cells. Shifts in expanded clonotypes may have been confounded by donor CMV status, which was unknown. Estimates of diversity drawn from one million T cells were considered underestimates.

Germline V lookup: CDR1 MGHRA, CDR2 YSYEKL. CDR3 length: 14 residues. Trimming removed 4 bases from V and 2 bases from J, with 12 bases in between. In terms of origin and age, donors were healthy Caucasian individuals from Russia aged about 6 to 90. The chain uses TRBV4-1 and TRBJ2-7; D might be TRBD1 (6 bases). This TCR derives from a woman in her 70s in good health. The sequenced material came from blood. The CDR3 coding sequence is TGCGCCAGCAGCCCAAGGACAGTAGCCTACGAGCAGTACTTC. Translation gives CASSPRTVAYEQYF.